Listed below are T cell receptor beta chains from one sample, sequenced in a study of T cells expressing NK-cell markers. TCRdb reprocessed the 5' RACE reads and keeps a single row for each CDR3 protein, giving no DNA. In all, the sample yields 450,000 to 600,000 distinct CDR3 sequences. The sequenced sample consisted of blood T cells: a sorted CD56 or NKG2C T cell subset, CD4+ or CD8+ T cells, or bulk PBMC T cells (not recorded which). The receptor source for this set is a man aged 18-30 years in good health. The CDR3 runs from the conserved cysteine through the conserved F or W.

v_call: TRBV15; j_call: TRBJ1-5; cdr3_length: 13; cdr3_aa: CATSRDRVGPQHF
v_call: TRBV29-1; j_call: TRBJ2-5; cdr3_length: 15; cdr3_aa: CSVPQGEAVQETQYF
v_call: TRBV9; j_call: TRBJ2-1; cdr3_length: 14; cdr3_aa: CASSFSGSLDEQFF
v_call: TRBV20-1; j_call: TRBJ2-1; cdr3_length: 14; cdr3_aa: CSARDRKIMGEQFF
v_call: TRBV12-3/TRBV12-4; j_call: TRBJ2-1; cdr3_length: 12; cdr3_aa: CASRRSVDGQFF
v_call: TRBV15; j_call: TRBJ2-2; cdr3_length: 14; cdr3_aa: CATSPGTSSGELFF
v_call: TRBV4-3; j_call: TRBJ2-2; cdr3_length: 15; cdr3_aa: CASSPTVLGTGELFF
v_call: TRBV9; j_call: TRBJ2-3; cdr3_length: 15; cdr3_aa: CASSALAGEGDTQYF
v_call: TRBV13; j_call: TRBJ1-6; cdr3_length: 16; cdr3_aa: CASSSTGSQGNSPLHF
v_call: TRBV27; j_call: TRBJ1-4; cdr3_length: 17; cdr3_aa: CASGNRPHSSVNEKLFF
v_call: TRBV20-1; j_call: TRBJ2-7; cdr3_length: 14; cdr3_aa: CSAPTGTRWNEQYF
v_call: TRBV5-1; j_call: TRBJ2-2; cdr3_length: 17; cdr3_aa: CASRIRVRVANTGELFF
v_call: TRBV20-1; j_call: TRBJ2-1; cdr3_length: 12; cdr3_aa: CSAWDRGNEQFF
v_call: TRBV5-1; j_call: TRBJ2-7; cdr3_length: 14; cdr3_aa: CASSLAARDHEQYF
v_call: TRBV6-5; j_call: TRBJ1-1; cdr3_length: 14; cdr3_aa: CASKTGRPNTEAFF
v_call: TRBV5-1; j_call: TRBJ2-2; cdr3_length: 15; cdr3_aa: CASSLESGRTGELFF
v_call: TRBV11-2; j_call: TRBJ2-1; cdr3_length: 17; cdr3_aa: CASSSSPQRYHYNEQFF
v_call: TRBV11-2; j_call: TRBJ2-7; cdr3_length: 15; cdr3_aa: CASSLVGQPIYEQYF
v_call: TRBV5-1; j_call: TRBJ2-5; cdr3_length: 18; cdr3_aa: CASSLVFRDNTYQETQYF
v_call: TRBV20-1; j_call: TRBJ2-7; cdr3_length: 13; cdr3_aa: CSAKRQGRYEQYF
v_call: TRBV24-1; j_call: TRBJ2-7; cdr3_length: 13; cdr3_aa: CATSDRGRTEQYF
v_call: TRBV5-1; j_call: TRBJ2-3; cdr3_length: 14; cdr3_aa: CASSVTSGSDTQYF
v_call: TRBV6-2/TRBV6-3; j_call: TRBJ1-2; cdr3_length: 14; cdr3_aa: CASSYSTRSHGYTF
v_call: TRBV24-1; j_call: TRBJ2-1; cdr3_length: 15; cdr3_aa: CATSPTSGRLDEQFF
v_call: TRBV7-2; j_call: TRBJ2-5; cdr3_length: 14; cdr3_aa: CASSYGQKQETQYF
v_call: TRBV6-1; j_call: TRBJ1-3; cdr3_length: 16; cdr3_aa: CASDKGGGRSGNTIYF
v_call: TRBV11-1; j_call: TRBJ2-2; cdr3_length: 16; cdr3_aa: CASSLGGQGVTGELFF
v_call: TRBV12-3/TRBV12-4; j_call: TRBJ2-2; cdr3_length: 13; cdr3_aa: CASRPAPGGELFF
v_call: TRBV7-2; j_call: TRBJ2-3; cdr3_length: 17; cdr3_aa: CASSLVSSRHAGDTQYF
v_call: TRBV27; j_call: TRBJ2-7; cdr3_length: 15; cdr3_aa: CASRVLAGGSNEQYF
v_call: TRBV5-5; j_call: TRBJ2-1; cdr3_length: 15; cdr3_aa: CASSLGEGPPNEQFF
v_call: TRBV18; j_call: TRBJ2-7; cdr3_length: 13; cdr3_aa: CASSPIEADEQYF
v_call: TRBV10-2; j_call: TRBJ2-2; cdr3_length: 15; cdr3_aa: CASSETGLNTGELFF
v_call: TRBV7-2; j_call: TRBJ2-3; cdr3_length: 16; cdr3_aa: CASSSSRTDGADTQYF
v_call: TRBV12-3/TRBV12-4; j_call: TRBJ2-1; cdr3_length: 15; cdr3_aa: CASSLSGGGEGEQFF
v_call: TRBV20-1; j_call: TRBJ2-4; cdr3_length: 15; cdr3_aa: CSARVKMVGPNIQYF